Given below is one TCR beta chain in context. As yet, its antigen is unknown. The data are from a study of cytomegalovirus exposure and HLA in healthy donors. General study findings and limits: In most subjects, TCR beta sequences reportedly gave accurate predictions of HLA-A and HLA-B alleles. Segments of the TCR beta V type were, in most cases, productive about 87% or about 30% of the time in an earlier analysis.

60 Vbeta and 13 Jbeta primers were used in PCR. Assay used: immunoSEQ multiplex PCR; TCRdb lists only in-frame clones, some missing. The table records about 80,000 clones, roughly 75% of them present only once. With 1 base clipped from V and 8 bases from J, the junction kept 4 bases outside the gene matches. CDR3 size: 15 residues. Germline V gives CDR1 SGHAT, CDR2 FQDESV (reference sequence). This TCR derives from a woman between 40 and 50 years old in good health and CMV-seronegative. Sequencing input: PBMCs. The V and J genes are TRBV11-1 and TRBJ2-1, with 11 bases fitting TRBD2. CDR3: CASSLGLAGSDEQFF. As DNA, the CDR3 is TGTGCCAGCAGCTTAGGACTAGCGGGGTCCGATGAGCAGTTCTTC.